This T cell receptor beta chain was found in a study of identical twins. Study-wide results and limits: Excess sharing by twins proved weaker in beta out-of-frame sequences.

This clonotype was counted between two and nine times. Its antigen is unknown. Template switching created a universal primer site, and the cDNA included unique molecular identifiers. TCRdb reprocessed the 5' RACE reads via MiXCR and lists one record per CDR3 protein. The sample yields approximately 210,000 distinct CDR3 sequences, around 10% seen once. The germline V and J ends were trimmed by 1 base and 3 bases, with 7 bases remaining between them. The length of the CDR3 is 12 residues. In germline, CDR1 is SQVTM, CDR2 ANQGSEA. Sequencing used memory (CD45RO+) T cells sorted from blood. V is TRBV29-1 and J is TRBJ2-7, with D possibly TRBD1 on 6 matching bases. This TCR derives from a woman under 30 in good health. CDR3 region: CSVEGTDYEQYF. The CDR3 bases are TGCAGCGTTGAAGGGACAGACTACGAGCAGTACTTC.